The 5 T cell receptor beta chains below all came from one sample that was sequenced in a study of CD8 T cells in ankylosing spondylitis. TCRdb used MiXCR to reprocess the 5' RACE reads, holding one entry per CDR3 protein. This sample has about 140,000 distinct CDR3 sequences, with about a third found just once. The specimen sequenced was synovial fluid, either unsorted or a sorted T cell fraction (not recorded which). Source of these receptors: a male donor with ankylosing spondylitis.

This rearrangement joins TRBV5-6 to TRBJ2-1; TRBD2 agrees at 10 bases. The CDR3 extends over 16 amino acids. Germline-derived CDR1 and CDR2 are SGHDT and YYEEEE. V shed 4 bases and J 5 bases; nucleotides not matched to a gene: 9. The CDR3, as DNA: TGTGCCAGCAGCCGTCCCACTAGCGGGGAAAACAATGAGCAGTTCTTC. Its protein is CASSRPTSGENNEQFF.

This clonotype occurred a few times. The V and J genes are TRBV19 and TRBJ2-7; maybe TRBD1 (5 bases). V was pared by 7 bases and J by 6 bases, with 22 bases between. This CDR3 is 15 amino acids long. The germline V gene encodes CDR1 LNHDA and CDR2 SQIVND (reference sequence). The DNA of the CDR3 is TGTGCCAGTACCTATACAGGCGACAAACGCGGCGAGCAGTACTTC. Translation: CASTYTGDKRGEQYF.

In this sample, this clonotype turned up a few times. CDR3 DNA: TGTGCCAGCAGCCAAGAGGACAGCCCGTCCTACGAGCAGTACTTC. Translation: CASSQEDSPSYEQYF. This chain uses TRBV3-1 with TRBJ2-7; D is perhaps TRBD1 (6 bases). The ends were cut back, 0 bases at V and 1 base at J, with 10 bases in the middle. Per germline, CDR1 LGHDT and CDR2 YNNKEL (reference sequence). CDR3 length equals 15 residues.

This chain joins TRBV28 and TRBJ2-3; no clear D. Trimming pared 8 bases from V and 0 bases from J, leaving 6 bases between. The CDR3 totals 12 residues. CDR1 is MDHEN and CDR2 is SYDVKM in the germline V gene. The chain's CDR3 is CASGISTDTQYF. CDR3 coding DNA: TGTGCCAGCGGGATTAGCACAGATACGCAGTATTTT.

The V call is TRBV7-8, the J call TRBJ2-1; 9 positions match TRBD2. J gave up 7 bases and V 2 bases, and 18 bases lay outside the gene matches. CDR3 size: 19 residues. Germline V CDR1 and CDR2: SGHVS, FQNEAQ. The CDR3, as DNA: TGTGCCAGCAGCTTACGATCAACTAGCGGGCTCCTAGGGGGAAATGAGCAGTTCTTC. Translating it yields CASSLRSTSGLLGGNEQFF.